These T cell receptor beta chains were read from a single sample in a study of shared clonotypes between healthy human individuals. This table comes from immunoSEQ multiplex PCR, and its TCRdb copy is limited to in-frame clones, with some not included. The table records some 600,000 clones, roughly 95% of them present only once. The sequencing input was naive CD8+ T cells sorted from blood. Every receptor here comes from a woman in her 30s in good health. Each CDR3 is given with its conserved first and last residue. Each record gives: J gene, V gene, clone size, D gene, CDR3 protein, CDR3 DNA. A D gene is named only where the DNA matches it firmly. Clone size is given for some rows only: seen once, a few or many times, or a class if the clone is expanded.

j_call: TRBJ1-2; v_call: TRBV6-1; clone_size: -; d_call: TRBD1; cdr3_aa: CASGVDRDGNYGYTF; cdr3_nt: TGTGCCAGCGGGGTGGACAGGGATGGGAACTATGGCTACACCTTC
j_call: TRBJ2-3; v_call: TRBV28; clone_size: -; d_call: -; cdr3_aa: CASSLISEGDTQYF; cdr3_nt: TGTGCCAGCAGTCTAATAAGCGAGGGAGATACGCAGTATTTT
j_call: TRBJ2-2; v_call: TRBV19; clone_size: -; d_call: TRBD2; cdr3_aa: CASSIGLAGVYTGELFF; cdr3_nt: TGTGCCAGTAGTATAGGGCTAGCGGGAGTCTACACCGGGGAGCTGTTTTTT
j_call: TRBJ2-2; v_call: TRBV29-1; clone_size: -; d_call: TRBD1; cdr3_aa: CSVLDRGDTGELFF; cdr3_nt: TGCAGCGTCCTGGACAGGGGGGACACCGGGGAGCTGTTTTTT
j_call: TRBJ2-3; v_call: TRBV19; clone_size: -; d_call: -; cdr3_aa: CASSIVPADTQYF; cdr3_nt: TGTGCCAGTAGTATAGTCCCAGCAGATACGCAGTATTTT
j_call: TRBJ2-7; v_call: TRBV5-1; clone_size: -; d_call: -; cdr3_aa: CASSPSFDPSGPYEQYF; cdr3_nt: TGCGCCAGCAGCCCGTCTTTCGATCCGTCGGGCCCCTACGAGCAGTACTTC
j_call: TRBJ2-5; v_call: TRBV5-4; clone_size: -; d_call: -; cdr3_aa: CASSLETEETQYF; cdr3_nt: TGTGCCAGCAGCTTGGAGACGGAAGAGACCCAGTACTTC
j_call: TRBJ2-1; v_call: TRBV27; clone_size: -; d_call: TRBD2; cdr3_aa: CASSHTGRANEQFF; cdr3_nt: TGTGCCAGCAGTCACACCGGGAGGGCTAATGAGCAGTTCTTC
j_call: TRBJ2-7; v_call: TRBV5-1; clone_size: -; d_call: -; cdr3_aa: CASSPDSSGYEQYF; cdr3_nt: TGCGCCAGCAGTCCAGACAGCTCAGGCTACGAGCAGTACTTC
j_call: TRBJ2-1; v_call: TRBV7-9; clone_size: -; d_call: -; cdr3_aa: CASSLPNRDGEQFF; cdr3_nt: TGTGCCAGCAGCTTACCGAACAGGGACGGTGAGCAGTTCTTC
j_call: TRBJ2-3; v_call: TRBV30; clone_size: -; d_call: TRBD2; cdr3_aa: CAWSPGLAGSTDTQYF; cdr3_nt: TGTGCCTGGTCACCGGGACTAGCGGGAAGCACAGATACGCAGTATTTT
j_call: TRBJ2-1; v_call: TRBV9; clone_size: -; d_call: TRBD2; cdr3_aa: CASSGQLAPNEQFF; cdr3_nt: TGTGCCAGCAGCGGCCAACTAGCGCCCAATGAGCAGTTCTTC
j_call: TRBJ2-2; v_call: TRBV28; clone_size: -; d_call: TRBD2; cdr3_aa: CASSFSEREATGELFF; cdr3_nt: TGTGCCAGCAGTTTTTCTGAGCGGGAGGCCACCGGGGAGCTGTTTTTT
j_call: TRBJ2-1; v_call: TRBV10-1; clone_size: -; d_call: TRBD2; cdr3_aa: CASSEGLAGGLGEQFF; cdr3_nt: TGCGCCAGCAGTGAAGGGCTAGCGGGAGGTTTAGGTGAGCAGTTCTTC
j_call: TRBJ2-7; v_call: TRBV6-1; clone_size: -; d_call: TRBD1; cdr3_aa: CASSLFRGLTYEQYF; cdr3_nt: TGTGCCAGCAGCCTATTCAGGGGGCTCACCTACGAGCAGTACTTC
j_call: TRBJ1-5; v_call: TRBV27; clone_size: -; d_call: -; cdr3_aa: CASSLSGTLQPQHF; cdr3_nt: TGTGCCAGCAGTTTATCGGGCACCCTTCAGCCCCAGCATTTT
j_call: TRBJ2-7; v_call: TRBV2; clone_size: -; d_call: -; cdr3_aa: CASSETLYEQYF; cdr3_nt: TGTGCCAGCAGTGAAACTCTCTACGAGCAGTACTTC
j_call: TRBJ2-7; v_call: TRBV27; clone_size: -; d_call: -; cdr3_aa: CASSSASLHEQYF; cdr3_nt: TGTGCCAGCAGTTCCGCGTCCCTTCACGAGCAGTACTTC
j_call: TRBJ2-2; v_call: TRBV27; clone_size: -; d_call: TRBD1; cdr3_aa: CASSPRQGVGGELFF; cdr3_nt: TGTGCCAGCAGTCCCCGACAGGGAGTGGGCGGGGAGCTGTTTTTT
j_call: TRBJ1-6; v_call: TRBV4-1; clone_size: -; d_call: -; cdr3_aa: CASSQDPDRFSPLHF; cdr3_nt: TGCGCCAGCAGCCAAGATCCTGACAGATTTTCACCCCTCCACTTT
j_call: TRBJ2-2; v_call: TRBV5-2; clone_size: -; d_call: -; cdr3_aa: CASSAINTGELFF; cdr3_nt: TGTGCCAGCAGCGCCATAAACACCGGGGAGCTGTTTTTT
j_call: TRBJ2-7; v_call: TRBV19; clone_size: -; d_call: -; cdr3_aa: CASRGGPLSSYEQYF; cdr3_nt: TGTGCCAGTAGGGGGGGACCTCTCAGCTCCTACGAGCAGTACTTC
j_call: TRBJ2-5; v_call: TRBV2; clone_size: -; d_call: -; cdr3_aa: CASSDGNQQETQYF; cdr3_nt: TGTGCCAGCAGTGATGGCAACCAACAAGAGACCCAGTACTTC
j_call: TRBJ1-1; v_call: TRBV4-2; clone_size: -; d_call: -; cdr3_aa: CASSQAGRNTEAFF; cdr3_nt: TGTGCCAGCAGCCAAGCAGGACGGAACACTGAAGCTTTCTTT
j_call: TRBJ2-7; v_call: TRBV28; clone_size: -; d_call: -; cdr3_aa: CASRAKSSYEQYF; cdr3_nt: TGTGCCAGCCGGGCCAAGTCCTCCTACGAGCAGTACTTC
j_call: TRBJ2-7; v_call: TRBV10-3; clone_size: -; d_call: TRBD2; cdr3_aa: CAISEPSEGLAGGYEQYF; cdr3_nt: TGTGCCATCAGTGAGCCCTCAGAGGGGCTAGCGGGAGGGTACGAGCAGTACTTC
j_call: TRBJ1-2; v_call: TRBV19; clone_size: -; d_call: TRBD1; cdr3_aa: CASRTGGEGYTF; cdr3_nt: TGTGCCAGCCGGACAGGGGGCGAAGGCTACACCTTC
j_call: TRBJ2-1; v_call: TRBV4-1; clone_size: -; d_call: -; cdr3_aa: CASSQVGKGSWNEQFF; cdr3_nt: TGCGCCAGCAGCCAAGTGGGGAAAGGAAGTTGGAATGAGCAGTTCTTC
j_call: TRBJ1-5; v_call: TRBV15; clone_size: once; d_call: TRBD1; cdr3_aa: CATSRRTGGNQPQHF; cdr3_nt: TGTGCCACCAGCAGAAGAACAGGGGGCAATCAGCCCCAGCATTTT
j_call: TRBJ2-5; v_call: TRBV28; clone_size: -; d_call: -; cdr3_aa: CASTLGFPGRETQYF; cdr3_nt: TGTGCCAGCACCCTCGGGTTCCCCGGACGAGAGACCCAGTACTTC
j_call: TRBJ2-5; v_call: TRBV5-1; clone_size: once; d_call: TRBD1; cdr3_aa: CASSDGTGLRGYQETQYF; cdr3_nt: TGCGCCAGCAGCGACGGGACAGGGCTCAGGGGGTACCAAGAGACCCAGTACTTC
j_call: TRBJ2-2; v_call: TRBV18; clone_size: -; d_call: -; cdr3_aa: CASSPPGSGTGELFF; cdr3_nt: TGTGCCAGCTCACCTCCGGGATCGGGCACCGGGGAGCTGTTTTTT
j_call: TRBJ1-1; v_call: TRBV27; clone_size: -; d_call: -; cdr3_aa: CASSLGRGTEAFF; cdr3_nt: TGTGCCAGCAGTTTAGGGAGGGGCACTGAAGCTTTCTTT
j_call: TRBJ2-7; v_call: TRBV27; clone_size: -; d_call: TRBD1; cdr3_aa: CASSLIGAGGFYEQYF; cdr3_nt: TGTGCCAGCAGTTTGATAGGGGCAGGGGGTTTCTACGAGCAGTACTTC
j_call: TRBJ2-2; v_call: TRBV2; clone_size: -; d_call: -; cdr3_aa: CANRGYSGVGGELFF; cdr3_nt: TGTGCCAATCGAGGGTATAGCGGTGTAGGCGGGGAGCTGTTTTTT
j_call: TRBJ2-5; v_call: TRBV28; clone_size: -; d_call: -; cdr3_aa: CASSFGGSQETQYF; cdr3_nt: TGTGCCAGCAGTTTCGGTGGCAGTCAAGAGACCCAGTACTTC
j_call: TRBJ1-1; v_call: TRBV29-1; clone_size: -; d_call: -; cdr3_aa: CSVEDPQGPTEAFF; cdr3_nt: TGCAGCGTTGAAGATCCCCAGGGTCCCACTGAAGCTTTCTTT
j_call: TRBJ2-3; v_call: TRBV13; clone_size: -; d_call: TRBD2; cdr3_aa: CASSFYQPGLAAAITDTQYF; cdr3_nt: TGTGCCAGCAGCTTCTACCAACCGGGACTAGCGGCTGCTATCACAGATACGCAGTATTTT
j_call: TRBJ1-3; v_call: TRBV11-1; clone_size: -; d_call: TRBD1; cdr3_aa: CASSPGQFSGNTIYF; cdr3_nt: TGTGCCAGCAGCCCGGGACAGTTTTCTGGAAACACCATATATTTT
j_call: TRBJ2-5; v_call: TRBV6-5; clone_size: -; d_call: -; cdr3_aa: CASTGETQYF; cdr3_nt: TGTGCCAGCACGGGAGAGACCCAGTACTTC
j_call: TRBJ1-1; v_call: TRBV27; clone_size: -; d_call: -; cdr3_aa: CASSLSPLPGRREEAFF; cdr3_nt: TGTGCCAGCAGTTTATCTCCTTTACCGGGACGCAGGGAAGAAGCTTTCTTT
j_call: TRBJ2-7; v_call: TRBV10-3; clone_size: -; d_call: -; cdr3_aa: CAISETPLYEQYF; cdr3_nt: TGTGCCATCAGTGAGACCCCCCTCTACGAGCAGTACTTC
j_call: TRBJ2-7; v_call: TRBV27; clone_size: few; d_call: -; cdr3_aa: CASSSRSSYEQYF; cdr3_nt: TGTGCCAGCAGTAGCAGGTCCTCCTACGAGCAGTACTTC
j_call: TRBJ1-1; v_call: TRBV19; clone_size: -; d_call: -; cdr3_aa: CASSHPRSRGNTEAFF; cdr3_nt: TGTGCCAGTAGTCACCCTCGGTCGCGGGGGAACACTGAAGCTTTCTTT
j_call: TRBJ2-5; v_call: TRBV25-1; clone_size: -; d_call: -; cdr3_aa: CASSDEKTQYF; cdr3_nt: TGTGCCAGCAGTGACGAAAAGACCCAGTACTTC
j_call: TRBJ2-7; v_call: TRBV27; clone_size: -; d_call: -; cdr3_aa: CASGPLGVGEQYF; cdr3_nt: TGTGCCAGCGGCCCACTCGGAGTAGGTGAGCAGTACTTC
j_call: TRBJ1-2; v_call: TRBV7-9; clone_size: -; d_call: -; cdr3_aa: CASSLGTAVYGYTF; cdr3_nt: TGTGCCAGCAGCTTAGGGACAGCAGTCTATGGCTACACCTTC
j_call: TRBJ1-2; v_call: TRBV28; clone_size: -; d_call: -; cdr3_aa: CASSPLGRRAGYTF; cdr3_nt: TGTGCCAGCAGTCCTCTCGGGAGGAGGGCCGGCTACACCTTC
j_call: TRBJ2-2; v_call: TRBV6-1; clone_size: -; d_call: -; cdr3_aa: CASSERNRDAGFSFPGELFF; cdr3_nt: TGTGCCAGCAGTGAAAGGAACCGGGACGCTGGATTTTCTTTCCCCGGGGAGCTGTTTTTT
j_call: TRBJ2-1; v_call: TRBV4-1; clone_size: -; d_call: -; cdr3_aa: CASSYLVAGEQFF; cdr3_nt: TGCGCCAGCAGCTATTTAGTCGCGGGTGAGCAGTTCTTC
j_call: TRBJ2-7; v_call: TRBV7-6; clone_size: -; d_call: TRBD1; cdr3_aa: CASSQRTGNYEQYF; cdr3_nt: TGTGCCAGCAGCCAAAGGACAGGGAACTACGAGCAGTACTTC
j_call: TRBJ2-7; v_call: TRBV27; clone_size: -; d_call: -; cdr3_aa: CASSRGGQGTGEQYF; cdr3_nt: TGTGCCAGCAGTCGGGGGGGACAGGGAACTGGCGAGCAGTACTTC
j_call: TRBJ1-1; v_call: TRBV13; clone_size: -; d_call: -; cdr3_aa: CASSFSGGTEAFF; cdr3_nt: TGTGCCAGCAGCTTCTCCGGGGGCACTGAAGCTTTCTTT
j_call: TRBJ1-2; v_call: TRBV13; clone_size: -; d_call: -; cdr3_aa: CASSLAGVGYTF; cdr3_nt: TGTGCCAGCAGCTTAGCAGGGGTCGGCTACACCTTC
j_call: TRBJ2-7; v_call: TRBV7-9; clone_size: -; d_call: -; cdr3_aa: CASSLARADYEQYF; cdr3_nt: TGTGCCAGCAGCTTAGCCAGGGCGGACTACGAGCAGTACTTC
j_call: TRBJ2-1; v_call: TRBV9; clone_size: -; d_call: TRBD2; cdr3_aa: CASSPGLAGRVEQFF; cdr3_nt: TGTGCCAGCAGCCCGGGACTAGCGGGAAGAGTTGAGCAGTTCTTC